This T cell receptor (beta chain) originates from a study of beta chain features in type 1 diabetes. The trim removed 4 bases at V and 6 bases at J, leaving 9 bases unmatched. CDR1 is SGDLS and CDR2 is YYNGEE in the germline V gene. There are 15 residues in the CDR3. In its sample, this clone was seen a few times. The investigators reverse transcribed all of the isolated RNA, so they sequenced expressed TCRB transcripts. TCRdb's table, derived via immunoSEQ multiplex PCR, lists solely in-frame clones and lacks some. The sample lists some 400,000 clones, around 15% occurring once. This rearrangement joins TRBV9 to TRBJ2-1; TRBD1 aligns across 8 bases. The source is a woman between 18 and 29 years old in good health. Specimen: naive CD4+ T cells from blood. The CDR3 coding sequence is TGTGCCAGCAGCCGGCTGGGACAGGCTACCAATGAGCAGTTCTTC. Translated, it gives CASSRLGQATNEQFF.